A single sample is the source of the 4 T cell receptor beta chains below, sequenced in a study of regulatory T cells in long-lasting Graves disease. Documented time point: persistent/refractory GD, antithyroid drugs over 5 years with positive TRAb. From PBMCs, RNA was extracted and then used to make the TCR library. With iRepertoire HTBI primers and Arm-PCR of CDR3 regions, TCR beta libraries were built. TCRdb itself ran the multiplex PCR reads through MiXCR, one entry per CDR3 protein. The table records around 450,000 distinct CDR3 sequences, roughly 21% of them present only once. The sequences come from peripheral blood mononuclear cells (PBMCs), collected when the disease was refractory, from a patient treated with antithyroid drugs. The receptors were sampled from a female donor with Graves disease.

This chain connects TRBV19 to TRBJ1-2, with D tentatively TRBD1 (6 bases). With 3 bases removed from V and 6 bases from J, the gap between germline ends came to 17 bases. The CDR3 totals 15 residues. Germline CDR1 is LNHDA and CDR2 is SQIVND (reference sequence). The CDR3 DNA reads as TGTGCCAGTAGTATGGACAAACAGGGAAATAATGGCTACACCTTC. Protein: CASSMDKQGNNGYTF.

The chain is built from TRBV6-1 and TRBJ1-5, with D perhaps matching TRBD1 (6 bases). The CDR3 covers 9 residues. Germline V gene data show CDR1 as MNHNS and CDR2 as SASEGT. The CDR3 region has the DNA TGTGGGGGGGGCCAGCCCCAGCATTTT. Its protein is CGGGQPQHF.

The chain's CDR3 is CATSRDVTLTEAFF. DNA for the CDR3: TGTGCCACCAGCAGAGATGTAACGTTAACTGAAGCTTTCTTT. V gene TRBV15 combines with J gene TRBJ1-1; D ambiguous. Per germline, CDR1 LNHNV and CDR2 YYDKDF (reference sequence). V was cut by 0 bases and J by 5 bases, with 10 bases left in between. The CDR3 consists of 14 residues.

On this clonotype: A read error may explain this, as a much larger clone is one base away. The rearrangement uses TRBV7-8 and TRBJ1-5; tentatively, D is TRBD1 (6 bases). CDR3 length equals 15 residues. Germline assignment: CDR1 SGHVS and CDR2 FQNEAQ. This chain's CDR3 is CAGSLAGQGSQPQHF. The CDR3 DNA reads TGTGCCGGCAGCTTAGCCGGCCAGGGGAGTCAGCCCCAGCATTTT.